Described below is a single T cell receptor (beta chain) sequence and its context. Its antigen is unknown. With 60 Vbeta and 13 Jbeta primers, the PCR was carried out. Sequenced by immunoSEQ multiplex PCR; TCRdb stores in-frame clones only, minus some. The table shows about 93,000 clones, with roughly 72% occurring only once. This CDR3 is built from 16 residues. Per germline, CDR1 SGHRS and CDR2 YFSETQ. V gave up 4 bases and J gave up 1 base; unmatched junction bases: 4. These data are taken from a study of cytomegalovirus exposure and HLA in healthy donors. General study points: The analysis excluded some indistinguishable V segments, including TRBV6-2 and TRBV6-3. A missense DCLRE1C variant was associated with V- and J-gene trimming of TCR beta chains in a later analysis, and an independent cohort replicated the association. In an earlier analysis, in fewer than 700 donors, most V segments appeared productive either ~87% or ~30% of the time. Later, TCR association rates were found to vary by HLA locus, highest for DRB1 and lowest for HLA-C.

This clonotype was sampled from a man aged 25-45 years in good health and CMV-seronegative. This chain links TRBV5-1 with TRBJ1-3, with 11 bases aligning to TRBD1. The specimen was PBMCs. The chain's CDR3 is CASSQGQGASGNTIYF. For the CDR3, the DNA is TGCGCCAGCAGCCAAGGACAGGGGGCGTCTGGAAACACCATATATTTT. Supplemented by reference TRBV5-1 and TRBJ1-3, the full variable domain reads KAGVTQTPRYLIKTRGQQVTLSCSPISGHRSVSWYQQTPGQGLQFLFEYFSETQRNKGNFPGRFSGRQFSNSRSEMNVSTLELGDSALYLCASSQGQGASGNTIYFGEGSWLTVV.